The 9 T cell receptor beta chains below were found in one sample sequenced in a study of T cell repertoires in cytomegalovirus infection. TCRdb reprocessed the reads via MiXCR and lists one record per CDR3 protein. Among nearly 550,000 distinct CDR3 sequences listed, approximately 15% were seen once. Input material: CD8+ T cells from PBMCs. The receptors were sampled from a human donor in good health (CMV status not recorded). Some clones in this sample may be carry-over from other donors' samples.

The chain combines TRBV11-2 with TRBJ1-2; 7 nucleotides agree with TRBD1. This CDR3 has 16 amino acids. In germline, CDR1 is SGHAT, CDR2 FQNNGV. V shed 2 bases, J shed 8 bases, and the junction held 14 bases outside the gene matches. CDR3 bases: TGTGCCAGCAGCTTAAGCCGAGGGACAGTGGGCAAGGGCTACACCTTC. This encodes CASSLSRGTVGKGYTF.

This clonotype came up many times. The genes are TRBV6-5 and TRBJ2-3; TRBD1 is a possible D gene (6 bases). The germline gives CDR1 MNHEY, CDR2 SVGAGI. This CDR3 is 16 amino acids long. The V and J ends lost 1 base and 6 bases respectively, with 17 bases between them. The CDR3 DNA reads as TGTGCCAGCAGTTACTTCGGGACAAAAGAACCCGATACGCAGTATTTT. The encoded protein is CASSYFGTKEPDTQYF.

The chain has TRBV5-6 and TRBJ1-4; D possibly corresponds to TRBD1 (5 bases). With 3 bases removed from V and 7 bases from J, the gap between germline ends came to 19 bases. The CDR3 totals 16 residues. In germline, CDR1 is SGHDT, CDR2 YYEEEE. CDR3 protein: CASSWGTAAVGEKLFF. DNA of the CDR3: TGTGCCAGCAGCTGGGGGACTGCGGCCGTCGGTGAAAAACTGTTTTTT.

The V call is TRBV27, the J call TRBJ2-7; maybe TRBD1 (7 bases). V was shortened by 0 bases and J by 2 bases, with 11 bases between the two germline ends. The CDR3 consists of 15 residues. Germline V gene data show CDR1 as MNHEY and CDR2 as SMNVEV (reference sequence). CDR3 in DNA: TGTGCCAGCAGTTTATCCGGCAGGGGGGCCTACGAGCAGTACTTC. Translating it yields CASSLSGRGAYEQYF.

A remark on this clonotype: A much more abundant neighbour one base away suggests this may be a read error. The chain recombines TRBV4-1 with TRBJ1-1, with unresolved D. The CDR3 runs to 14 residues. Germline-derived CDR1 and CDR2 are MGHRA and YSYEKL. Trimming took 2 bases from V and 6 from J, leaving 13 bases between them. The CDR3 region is CASSQRLGSAEAFF. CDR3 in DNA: TGCGCCAGCAGCCAAAGGCTGGGTAGCGCTGAAGCTTTCTTT.

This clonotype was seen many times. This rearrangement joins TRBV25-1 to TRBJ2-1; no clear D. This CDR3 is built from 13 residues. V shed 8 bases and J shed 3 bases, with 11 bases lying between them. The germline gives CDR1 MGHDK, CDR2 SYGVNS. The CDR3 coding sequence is TGTGCCAGCTGTGCAAGCGACTACAATGAGCAGTTCTTC. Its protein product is CASCASDYNEQFF.

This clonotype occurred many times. As DNA, the CDR3 is TGTGCCAGCAGCTCCAGGTTTGAAGGGGGCTCAAATCTAGTTCAGTACTTC. Translation: CASSSRFEGGSNLVQYF. The chain links TRBV7-8 to TRBJ2-4, with 7 bases matching TRBD1. After removal of 4 bases from V and 11 bases from J, the junction contained 20 bases not matched to a gene. This CDR3 has 17 amino acids. Germline-derived CDR1 and CDR2 are SGHVS and FQNEAQ.

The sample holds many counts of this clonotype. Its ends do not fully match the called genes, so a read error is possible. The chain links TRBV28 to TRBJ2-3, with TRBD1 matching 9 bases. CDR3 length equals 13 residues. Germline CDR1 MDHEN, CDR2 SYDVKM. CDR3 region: CASSFDGGQGPSF. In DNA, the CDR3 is TGTGCCAGCAGTTTCGATGGGGGACAGGGACCCAGTTTT.

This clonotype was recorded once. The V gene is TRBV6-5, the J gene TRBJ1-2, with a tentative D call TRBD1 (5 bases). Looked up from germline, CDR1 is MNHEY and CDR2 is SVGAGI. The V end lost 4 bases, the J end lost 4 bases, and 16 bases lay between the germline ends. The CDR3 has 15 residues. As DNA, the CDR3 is TGTGCCAGCAGTTTCGACAGATCAACTTTCTATGGCTACACCTTC. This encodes CASSFDRSTFYGYTF.